This T cell receptor beta chain was sequenced in a study of identifying expanded T cells in peripheral blood. The CDR3 is 13 residues long. The germline gives CDR1 MNHNY, CDR2 SVGAGI (reference sequence). V was pared by 2 bases and J by 1 base, with 5 bases between. This table comes from immunoSEQ multiplex PCR, and its TCRdb copy is limited to in-frame clones, with some not included. This table holds tens of thousands of clones, 88% found once. This clone was counted only a few times. The antigen is unknown. Overall study findings and caveats: Over approximately two and four weeks, about 15 and 18 clones changed, versus around 1.1 between replicates.

The specimen was blood. The chain combines TRBV6-6 with TRBJ2-5; D ambiguous. The source is a person aged 18-69 years in good health. The CDR3, as DNA: TGTGCCAGCAGTTACCGATTCCAAGAGACCCAGTACTTC. The encoded protein is CASSYRFQETQYF.